This record concerns one T cell receptor beta chain sequence. Using immunoSEQ multiplex PCR, the repertoire was profiled, and TCRdb retains in-frame clones only, with some absent. This table holds approximately 210,000 clones, about 85% found once. The data originate from a study of blood T cell repertoires in COVID-19. In the study overall: COVID-19 samples, acute and convalescent, were from the United States, Italy and Spain.

Germline CDR1 reads LGHDT; CDR2 reads YNNKEL (reference sequence). The CDR3 loop spans 14 amino acids. The V gene end was trimmed by 3 bases and the J gene end by 10 bases; junction bases not matched to a gene: 8. The V and J genes are TRBV3-1 (or the pseudogene TRBV3-2) and TRBJ2-1, with 8 bases that match TRBD2. The sample comprised peripheral blood. The sequence was collected from a man under 40 with active or convalescent COVID-19. The chain's CDR3 is CASSHYSAGEEQFF. CDR3 bases: TGTGCCAGCAGCCATTACTCAGCGGGAGAAGAGCAGTTCTTC.